The present TCR beta chain was sequenced within a study of blood T cell repertoires in COVID-19. Using immunoSEQ multiplex PCR, the repertoire was profiled, and TCRdb retains in-frame clones only, with some absent. The table has some 250,000 clones, about 90% seen once. Losses at the gene ends were 5 bases for V and 3 bases for J; bases not matched to a gene: 5. The CDR3 consists of 15 residues. The germline CDR1 and CDR2 sequences are MGHDK and SYGVNS. The origin of this receptor is a woman in her twenties or thirties with COVID-19, enrolled during active disease. This chain joins TRBV25-1 and TRBJ1-3; TRBD1 agrees at 9 bases. The sample was peripheral blood. The CDR3 DNA follows: TGTGCCAGCAGTTTTACAGGGGGCCTTGGAAACACCATATATTTT. Translation gives CASSFTGGLGNTIYF.